This T cell receptor beta chain was captured in a study of blood T cell repertoires in COVID-19. As for the study in general: Some COVID-19 samples were acute and others convalescent; all came from the United States, Italy and Spain.

Authors' analysis steps: Estimates of nucleated cell counts were drawn from the amplification of reference gene primers. Sequencing was performed with immunoSEQ multiplex PCR; in TCRdb, only in-frame clones are kept and a portion is missing. D and trimming were read from the DNA, whereas the V and J calls and clone size are those reported in that table. The table lists about 200,000 clones, roughly four fifths of them singletons. This CDR3 region has 16 residues. V was clipped by 5 bases and J by 2 bases; unmatched bases: 9. Germline V gene lookup returns CDR1 LNHDA and CDR2 SQIVND (reference sequence).

The J gene is TRBJ1-1, the V gene TRBV19; TRBD1 matches 9 bases. Sequencing input: PBMCs or T cells enriched from blood (not recorded which). This TCR came from a man aged 40-50 years who had recovered from COVID-19. The CDR3 region has the DNA TGTGCCAGTAGTGTTGGGACAGGGATCTTTAACACTGAAGCTTTCTTT. Amino acid sequence: CASSVGTGIFNTEAFF.